This T cell receptor (beta chain) was captured in a study of blood T cells in healthy people across ages. Whole-study results and caveats: More naive CD4+ cells and higher diversity were found in long-lived than in aged donors. Naive T cell percentage showed a strong correlation with TCR beta diversity. Older age went with lower TCR beta diversity per million T cells, in a roughly linear way.

This clonotype was counted a few times. Its antigen is undetermined. A sample-barcoded 5' primer and a J-beta primer mix were used in a second PCR of roughly 7 to 11 cycles. TCRdb analysed the 5' RACE reads with MiXCR anew, one entry per CDR3 protein. The sample yields over a million distinct CDR3 sequences, 35% to 45% seen once. Deletions cut 4 bases from V and 0 bases from J, with 12 bases between. CDR1 and CDR2 from the germline V gene are MGHRA and YSYEKL. The CDR3 has 16 amino acids. J is TRBJ1-4 and V is TRBV4-1; D gene unclear. The TCR was taken from a woman between 18 and 29 years old in good health. Input material: blood. The CDR3 DNA reads TGCGCCAGCAGCCTTTCTAAGGACTCAACTAATGAAAAACTGTTTTTT. Its protein is CASSLSKDSTNEKLFF.